This T cell receptor beta chain appears in the sequencing data of a study of T cells in women clearing cervical HPV infection. Study-wide background: Cases were women with histologically confirmed HPV16-related CIN3 or worse, including a couple of invasive cancers. Findings and limits, study-wide: Controls had more TRBV6-7 (0.16%) than cases (approximately 0.11%). Richness differences could reflect unmeasured T-cell content per sample.

With respect to this clone: What it binds is unknown. Read sequence stops 3 residues before the CDR3 end, and the germline J gene provides the missing end.

Here immunoSEQ multiplex PCR was the method, and the copy in TCRdb shows in-frame clones only, minus some. The sample table sets out about 19,000 clones. This CDR3 contains 13 residues. CDR1 and CDR2 from the germline V gene are LNHDA and SQIVND (reference sequence). The sequencing sample was made of blood buffy coat. This receptor was obtained from a woman aged 18 to 69 with a cervical HPV16 infection that either progressed to CIN3+ or cleared (not recorded which). V and J are TRBV19 and TRBJ2-4; D possibly corresponds to TRBD2 (6 bases). CDR3 region: CASTLGGAYGQYF. Partial CDR3 DNA: TGTGCCAGTACCCTGGGGGGAGCCTATGGT.